These 15 T cell receptor beta chains share one sample of origin, sequenced in a study of graft-versus-host responses after intestinal transplantation. Graft tissue was processed to release intraepithelial and lamina propria lymphocytes. The protocol was immunoSEQ multiplex PCR, while the TCRdb copy is restricted to in-frame clones and leaves out a portion. The sample lists about 15,000 clones; 80% were seen once. The sequencing here drew on ileum tissue, taken approximately 97 days after intestinal transplant. The receptors shown here come from a human patient who received an intestinal transplant, so some T cells may come from the graft donor.

The chain employs TRBV4-1 and TRBJ2-7; 7 nucleotides line up with TRBD2. Germline CDR1 and CDR2: MGHRA and YSYEKL. This CDR3 is 15 amino acids long. Unmatched junction bases numbered 9, after V lost 1 base and J lost 6 bases. The CDR3 region is CASSQGWGGSVEQYF. Here the CDR3 DNA reads TGCGCCAGCAGCCAAGGGTGGGGCGGGAGTGTCGAGCAGTACTTC.

The chain has TRBV10-3 and TRBJ2-1; D remains unclear. The CDR3 has 14 amino acids. Trimming took 2 bases from V and 1 from J, leaving 6 bases between them. Per the germline V gene, CDR1 is ENHRY and CDR2 is SYGVKD. The CDR3 DNA sequence: TGTGCCATCAGTGAGGACAAATCCTACAATGAGCAGTTCTTC. Amino acid sequence: CAISEDKSYNEQFF.

The V and J genes are TRBV19 and TRBJ1-5, with D perhaps TRBD1 (6 bases). The CDR3 contains 17 residues. Between the trimmed V and J ends, which lost 1 base and 0 bases, there was a span of 13 bases. CDR1 and CDR2 from the germline V gene are LNHDA and SQIVND (reference sequence). The CDR3 nucleotides read TGTGCCAGTAGTATAGCCCGGACAGAGTATAGCAATCAGCCCCAGCATTTT. Protein: CASSIARTEYSNQPQHF.

The rearrangement joins TRBV27 to TRBJ2-5; D possibly corresponds to TRBD2 (6 bases). The assigned J gene may be wrong: the sequence end matches TRBJ2-7 better. This CDR3 contains 13 residues. Germline V gene lookup returns CDR1 MNHEY and CDR2 SMNVEV (reference sequence). The DNA of the CDR3 is TGTGCCAGCATGTGCTTCCTGGAGGGCGAGCAGTACTTC. Protein sequence: CASMCFLEGEQYF.

The chain couples TRBV6-5 to TRBJ2-5; D perhaps matches TRBD1 (6 bases). Germline V gene data show CDR1 as MNHEY and CDR2 as SVGAGI. Trimming took 0 bases from V and 4 from J, leaving 9 bases between them. The CDR3 extends over 14 amino acids. The CDR3 here is CASSYSQGLETQYF. The CDR3 region has the DNA TGTGCCAGCAGTTACTCGCAGGGGCTAGAGACCCAGTACTTC.

J is TRBJ2-7 and V is TRBV27, with 9 bases fitting TRBD1. CDR1 is MNHEY, CDR2 SMNVEV, per germline (reference sequence). J was trimmed by 3 bases and V by 5 bases; bases with no gene match: 5. The CDR3 is 14 amino acids. The CDR3 coding sequence is TGTGCCAGCAGTGTGGACAGGGGATACTACGAGCAGTACTTC. Translation: CASSVDRGYYEQYF.

A single count supports this clone. The V gene is TRBV18, the J gene TRBJ2-6; 9 positions agree with TRBD1. V shed 2 bases, J shed 4 bases, and the junction held 6 bases outside the gene matches. The CDR3 has 17 amino acids. Germline-derived CDR1 and CDR2 are KGHSH and LQKENI. CDR3 sequence: CASSPWGTGLGANVLTF. The CDR3 coding sequence is TGTGCCAGCTCACCATGGGGGACAGGGCTCGGGGCCAACGTCCTGACTTTC.

The chain employs TRBV7-7 and TRBJ2-5; 9 bases map to TRBD1. The J segment lost 5 bases and the V segment lost 4 bases, leaving 5 bases of the junction unmatched. From germline, CDR1 is SSHAT and CDR2 FNYEAQ (reference sequence). This CDR3 spans 14 amino acids. Written as DNA, the CDR3 is TGTGCCAGCAGCTCTACGGGACAGGGTGAGACCCAGTACTTC. It yields the protein CASSSTGQGETQYF.

The V and J genes are TRBV4-3 and TRBJ2-1; D is unresolved. Per germline, CDR1 LGHNA and CDR2 YSLEER. The CDR3 length is 16 residues. V was trimmed by 5 bases and J by 0 bases, leaving 14 bases between them. The CDR3 DNA reads as TGCGCCAGCAGCTCCTACGCATATAACTCCTACAATGAGCAGTTCTTC. Encoded protein: CASSSYAYNSYNEQFF.

J is TRBJ2-4 and V is TRBV19; 13 bases agree with TRBD2. This CDR3 comprises 18 residues. V lost 3 bases to trimming and J lost 3 bases; unmatched junction nucleotides: 8. CDR1 LNHDA and CDR2 SQIVND come from the germline V gene (reference sequence). The CDR3 spells CASSIGLAGARDKNIQYF. The CDR3 DNA is TGTGCCAGTAGTATCGGACTAGCGGGAGCTAGGGACAAAAACATTCAGTACTTC.

The V call is TRBV10-3, the J call TRBJ2-7; 8 nucleotides agree with TRBD1. Germline loops: CDR1 ENHRY, CDR2 SYGVKD. Trimming at V came to 6 bases and at J to 3 bases, leaving 7 bases not matched to a gene. CDR3 length equals 14 residues. The CDR3 here is CAISFWGQVYEQYF. The DNA for the CDR3 is TGTGCCATCAGCTTCTGGGGACAGGTCTACGAGCAGTACTTC.

The gene calls are TRBV28 and TRBJ2-6; D is uncertain. The germline gives CDR1 MDHEN, CDR2 SYDVKM. Trimming pared 5 bases from V and 1 base from J, leaving 9 bases between. This CDR3 has 15 residues. This chain's CDR3 is CASSRRLSGANVLTF. For the CDR3, the DNA is TGTGCCAGCAGTCGGAGACTGTCTGGGGCCAACGTCCTGACTTTC. Drawing the rest from reference TRBV28 and TRBJ2-6, the complete variable domain is DVKVTQSSRYLVKRTGEKVFLECVQDMDHENMFWYRQDPGLGLRLIYFSYDVKMKEKGDIPEGYSVSREKKERFSLILESASTNQTSMYLCASSRRLSGANVLTFGAGSRLTVL.

The CDR3 here is CAWRMDEKLFF. CDR3 sequence (DNA): TGTGCCTGGAGAATGGATGAAAAACTGTTTTTT. J is TRBJ1-4 and V is TRBV30, with D unclear. The CDR3 sequence is 11 residues long. Trimming cost V 3 bases and J 6 bases, with 5 bases left between them. CDR1 and CDR2 from the germline V gene are GTSNPN and SVGIG (reference sequence).

The chain combines TRBV6-6 with TRBJ2-3; a possible D gene is TRBD1 (5 bases). CDR3 size: 16 residues. The V gene's germline CDR1 is MNHNY and CDR2 SVGAGI (reference sequence). V was pared by 3 bases and J by 9 bases, with 22 bases between. The CDR3 is CASSYYLSGPRRTQYF. CDR3 DNA: TGTGCCAGCAGTTATTATTTGTCAGGGCCACGGCGCACGCAGTATTTT.

The chain is built from TRBV19 and TRBJ2-1; D possibly corresponds to TRBD2 (6 bases). Germline CDR1 is LNHDA and CDR2 is SQIVND (reference sequence). CDR3 length equals 15 residues. V lost 1 base and J 2 bases, leaving 9 bases between the germline ends. Written as DNA, the CDR3 is TGTGCCAGTAGTATAGCGGAGGGGACCTACAATGAGCAGTTCTTC. Translating gives CASSIAEGTYNEQFF.